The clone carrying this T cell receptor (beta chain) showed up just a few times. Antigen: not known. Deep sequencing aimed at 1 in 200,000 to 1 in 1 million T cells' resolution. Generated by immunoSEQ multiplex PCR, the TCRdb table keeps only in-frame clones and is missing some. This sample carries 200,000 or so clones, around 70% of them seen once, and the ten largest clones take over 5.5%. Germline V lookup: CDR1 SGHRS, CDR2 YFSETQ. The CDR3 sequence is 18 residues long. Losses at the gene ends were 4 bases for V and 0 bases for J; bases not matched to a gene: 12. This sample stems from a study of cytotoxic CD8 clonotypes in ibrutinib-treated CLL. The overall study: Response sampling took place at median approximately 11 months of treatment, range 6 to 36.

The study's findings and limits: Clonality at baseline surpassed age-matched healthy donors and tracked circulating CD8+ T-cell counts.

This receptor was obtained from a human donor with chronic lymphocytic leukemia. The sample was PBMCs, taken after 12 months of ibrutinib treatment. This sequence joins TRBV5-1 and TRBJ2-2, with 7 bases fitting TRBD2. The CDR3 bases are TGCGCCAGCAGCCGTGCGGGGGTAAGCGCCGCGAACACCGGGGAGCTGTTTTTT. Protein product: CASSRAGVSAANTGELFF.